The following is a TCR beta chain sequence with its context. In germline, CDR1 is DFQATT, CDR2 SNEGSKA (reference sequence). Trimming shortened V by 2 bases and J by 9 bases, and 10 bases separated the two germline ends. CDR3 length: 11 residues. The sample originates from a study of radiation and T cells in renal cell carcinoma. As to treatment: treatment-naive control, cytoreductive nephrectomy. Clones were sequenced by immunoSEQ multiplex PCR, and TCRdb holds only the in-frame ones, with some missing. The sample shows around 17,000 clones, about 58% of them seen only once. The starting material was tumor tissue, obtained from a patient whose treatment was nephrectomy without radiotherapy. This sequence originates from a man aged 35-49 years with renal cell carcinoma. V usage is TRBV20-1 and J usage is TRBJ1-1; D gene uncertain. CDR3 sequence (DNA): TGCAGTGCTAGATCCGGGGTACAAGCTTTCTTT. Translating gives CSARSGVQAFF.